This TCR beta chain was identified in a study of beta chain features in type 1 diabetes (dated by TCRdb to between 2018 and 2020). Broadly, across the study: Mean age, gender distribution, total cell number and subset yield were not different between patients and healthy donors. A total of around 110,000,000 sorted cells were examined across all samples, and RNA yield correlated strongly with the number of cells per subset. The study compared the TCRB repertoires of sorted circulating CD4+ T cell subsets in recently diagnosed type 1 diabetes patients with those in matched healthy donors. Naive and central memory subsets were obtained from all 28 donors, but regulatory and stem cell-like memory subsets were isolated from only 8 patients and roughly eight healthy donors. Study-wide conclusions, independent of this receptor: Because cDNA was sequenced instead of genomic DNA, activated cells with high expression could be over-represented, although the groups did not differ in activation or CD3 levels. Naive, central memory and regulatory TCRB repertoires appeared to be more alike among patients than among healthy donors. PCR may preferentially amplify shorter templates, but because patient and control samples were amplified and corrected together, any resulting skew would affect both groups equally. HLA sub-analyses involved small numbers of individuals, so any influence of HLA type on TCRB rearrangement remained unresolved. At VDJ recombination sites, type 1 diabetes patients had fewer insertions and more deleted nucleotides, which implies abnormalities in thymic rearrangement. A moderate but significant shortening of TCRB CDR3 length was observed in type 1 diabetes patients in all four CD4+ subsets.

The entire isolated RNA was reverse transcribed using the High Capacity cDNA Reverse Transcription Kit, and thus expressed TCRB transcripts were sequenced. Deep immunoSEQ sequencing was applied to naive, central memory and regulatory T cell samples, giving an average of roughly 3.5 million total reads per sample. After sorted cells were lysed in RLT buffer, RNA was extracted with DNase-treated RNeasy Micro or Mini kits, with the choice depending on cell number. Each cell subset was processed separately to prevent cross-contamination, with patient and healthy donor samples processed together. The immunoSEQ multiplex PCR was used to amplify TCRB sequences from cDNA, generating 87-bp fragments that spanned the CDR3 region. Sequencing of the amplicons was performed on the Illumina HiSeq platform. Per the authors' processing: Synthetic template baselines were used to correct PCR bias computationally, reads within Hamming distance 2 were collapsed together, and singletons that could not be merged were discarded. Reads were aligned against IMGT to assign V, D and J genes, CDR3 length and insertions or deletions at six rearrangement sites. Within each subset, clonotype counts were normalized to sorted cell number, after which true diversity and Gini coefficients were computed with the tcR R package. The overlap coefficient, calculated on TCRB nucleotide sequences, was used to measure repertoire sharing. As a proxy for the pre-selection repertoire, out-of-frame TCRB sequences from naive cells were analyzed. The source is immuneACCESS, and TCRdb retained only in-frame sequences with V and J called. Part of the clones is not carried over; for the studies checked, unresolved V genes explain less than half of this, and the remainder is unexplained. The DNA was the basis for D and trimming; V, J and clone size are from that table. Present in this sample are roughly 500,000 clones, over 10% of which were seen just once. Roughly 0.046% of the sample is held by the ten biggest clonotypes.

The CDR3 runs 13 residues from the cysteine to the phenylalanine. The retained sequence is limited to the CDR3, 39 bases, with the frame set at the first base. A distance of 12 bases separates the germline ends of V and J, which lose 5 bases and 5 bases respectively. CDR1 SGHTA and CDR2 FQGNSA are derived from the germline V gene. From each donor, a single peripheral blood sample of roughly 0.11 L on average was drawn into heparinised tubes. Using a panel that included CD45RO, CCR7, CD25, CD127, CD95 and CD27, naive, central memory, regulatory and stem cell-like memory CD4+ T cells were sorted on a BD FACSAria II. A purity above 98% was achieved for all sorted populations. PBMCs were isolated right away by Lymphoprep density gradient centrifugation and were stained directly, without culture. Samples were stained and sorted in pairs, with one healthy donor and one patient per experiment, so that batch effects were minimized.

A few counts support this clone. Its specific antigen is unknown. No per-base quality is available; no much larger clone lies one base away. What was sequenced was naive CD4+ T cells from blood. The sample's cell subset or site label, in plain terms: true naive CD4+ T cells. This TCR was sampled from a woman between 18 and 30 years old in good health. The V and J genes are TRBV7-2 and TRBJ2-5, with no reliable assignment of the D segment. The sequenced DNA: TGTGCCAGCAGCCCCAGAGGTTTTGAGACCCAGTACTTC. This is translated as CASSPRGFETQYF.